This T cell receptor (beta chain) was sequenced during a study of OX40 agonist ivuxolimab in advanced cancers. For the study at large: Patients got intravenous ivuxolimab at 0.01 to 10 mg/kg every 2 weeks.

The V end was cut by 1 base, the J end by 2 bases, with 15 bases between. The CDR3 consists of 17 residues. Germline V gives CDR1 SGHDT, CDR2 YYEEEE. Some clones are missing from TCRdb's copy, which holds only in-frame ones; the method was immunoSEQ multiplex PCR. The sample contains tens of thousands of clones, roughly 87% of which appear only once. The rearrangement links TRBV5-6 to TRBJ1-4; D unresolved. Sequenced here: CD4+ or CD8+ T cells sorted from blood, sampled in a trial of the OX40 agonist ivuxolimab. This TCR was recovered from an adult with an advanced solid tumor such as melanoma, head and neck, liver or kidney cancer. In DNA form, the CDR3 reads TGTGCCAGCAGCTTGAAATTCAGGTCGGGGACTAATGAAAAACTGTTTTTT. Translating it yields CASSLKFRSGTNEKLFF.